The 31 T cell receptor beta chains given below trace back to one sample, sequenced in a study of shared clonotypes between healthy human individuals. TCRdb's copy holds only in-frame clones and misses some; the assay was immunoSEQ multiplex PCR. The table lists approximately 2.4 million clones, approximately 94% of them singletons. Material: naive CD4+ T cells sorted from blood. Subset given: CD45RA+ positively selected. The source of these receptors is a man between 18 and 29 years old in good health.

Of note for this clone: Other nucleotide sequences from this sample produce the same CDR3. J is TRBJ1-1 and V is TRBV11-2; D is undetermined. The CDR3 spans 15 residues. V was pared by 0 bases and J by 2 bases, with 10 bases between. Germline assignment: CDR1 SGHAT and CDR2 FQNNGV. For the CDR3, the DNA is TGTGCCAGCAGCTTAGAGGGGAGAGTAAACACTGAAGCTTTCTTT. Protein product: CASSLEGRVNTEAFF.

The genes are TRBV29-1 and TRBJ2-1, with a weak D call TRBD1 (7 bases). V lost 6 bases and J lost 9, with 12 bases in between. This CDR3 contains 11 residues. Germline V lookup: CDR1 SQVTM, CDR2 ANQGSEA. The CDR3 bases are TGCAGCGTCAGGGGGGTAGGTGAGCAGTTCTTC. Translation gives CSVRGVGEQFF.

The chain recombines TRBV28 with TRBJ1-2; TRBD1 might be the D (5 bases). Germline loops: CDR1 MDHEN, CDR2 SYDVKM. The V and J ends lost 2 bases and 8 bases respectively, with 15 bases between them. The CDR3 sequence is 14 residues long. The CDR3: CASSLAHGARGYTF. CDR3 in DNA: TGTGCCAGCAGTTTAGCCCACGGGGCGAGGGGCTACACCTTC.

The chain uses TRBV5-1 and TRBJ2-5; 9 bases match TRBD1. Germline V gives CDR1 SGHRS, CDR2 YFSETQ. V lost 4 bases to trimming and J lost 7 bases; unmatched junction nucleotides: 11. The CDR3 sequence is 15 residues long. The CDR3 region is CASSLTGQGSGTQYF. The CDR3 DNA reads as TGCGCCAGCAGCCTAACGGGACAGGGTTCAGGGACCCAGTACTTC.

J is TRBJ1-1 and V is TRBV2, with D uncertain. The V end lost 3 bases, the J end lost 1 base, and 6 bases lay between the germline ends. Germline CDR1 SNHLY, CDR2 FYNNEI. The CDR3 consists of 13 residues. The CDR3 region is CASSDWQNTEAFF. The CDR3 DNA follows: TGTGCCAGCAGTGACTGGCAGAACACTGAAGCTTTCTTT.

The chain couples TRBV27 to TRBJ2-2; 7 bases align to TRBD2. From germline, CDR1 is MNHEY and CDR2 SMNVEV (reference sequence). After removal of 11 bases from V and 0 bases from J, the junction contained 6 bases not matched to a gene. The CDR3 is made up of 14 amino acids. DNA of the CDR3: TGTGCCGCCCGCCGGGGGGCGAACACCGGGGAGCTGTTTTTT. This sequence encodes CAARRGANTGELFF.

The chain recombines TRBV6-5 with TRBJ1-1; D perhaps matches TRBD1 (6 bases). CDR3 length: 12 residues. In germline, CDR1 is MNHEY, CDR2 SVGAGI. Trimming took off 6 bases at V and 7 bases at J, with 12 bases between the two ends. CDR3 bases: TGTGCCAGCAGCCGGACAGCTAATGAAGCTTTCTTT. Amino acid sequence: CASSRTANEAFF.

The chain has TRBV6-5 and TRBJ1-2; D possibly corresponds to TRBD1 (6 bases). CDR3 length: 14 residues. CDR1 and CDR2 (germline): MNHEY, SVGAGI. The germline V and J ends were trimmed by 6 bases and 4 bases, with 15 bases remaining between them. CDR3 in DNA: TGTGCCAGCAGCCGAGAACAGGGACTCTATGGCTACACCTTC. Protein: CASSREQGLYGYTF.

The chain joins TRBV30 to TRBJ2-1; D perhaps matches TRBD1 (5 bases). In germline, CDR1 is GTSNPN, CDR2 SVGIG (reference sequence). Trimming left V 5 bases short and J 4 bases short, with 21 bases between. This CDR3 has 16 residues. In nucleotides, the CDR3 is TGTGCCTGGGAAGGGGCAACACCCAACTCTTACAATGAGCAGTTCTTC. The encoded protein is CAWEGATPNSYNEQFF.

V is TRBV11-2 and J is TRBJ1-6; tentative D call: TRBD1 (6 bases). In germline, CDR1 is SGHAT, CDR2 FQNNGV. V lost 5 bases and J 7 bases, leaving 12 bases between the germline ends. This CDR3 contains 14 residues. The CDR3 nucleotides are TGTGCCAGCAGCCTGCAGGGGAGGAATTCACCCCTCCACTTT. Translated, it gives CASSLQGRNSPLHF.

The rearrangement joins TRBV5-1 to TRBJ2-7; D possibly corresponds to TRBD1 (5 bases). The CDR3 extends over 15 amino acids. Germline lookup yields CDR1 SGHRS and CDR2 YFSETQ. V lost 2 bases to trimming and J lost 2 bases, with 14 bases between them. CDR3 in amino acids: CASSFGAAAAYEQYF. The CDR3 DNA follows: TGCGCCAGCAGCTTTGGGGCCGCAGCAGCCTACGAGCAGTACTTC.

In this sample, this clone turned up once. The V and J genes are TRBV6-1 and TRBJ2-4; 7 bases agree with TRBD1. The CDR3 runs to 13 residues. V trimming: 1 base; J trimming: 6 bases; junction bases outside the gene matches: 0. Germline V CDR1 and CDR2: MNHNS, SASEGT. CDR3 protein: CASSEDRGNIQYF. The CDR3 bases are TGTGCCAGCAGTGAAGACAGGGGAAACATTCAGTACTTC.

In nucleotides, the CDR3 is TGTGCCAGCAGCATCGGACAGGGGGAATCACCCCTCCACTTT. This gives the protein CASSIGQGESPLHF. The rearrangement uses TRBV21-1 and TRBJ1-6; TRBD1, the table's D call, lacks a check against the DNA. TRBV21-1 constitutes a pseudogene. The CDR3 loop spans 14 amino acids.

The V gene is TRBV25-1, the J gene TRBJ2-5, with 11 bases that match TRBD1. V lost 8 bases to trimming and J lost 5 bases; unmatched junction nucleotides: 7. Germline CDR1 and CDR2: MGHDK and SYGVNS. The length of the CDR3 is 14 residues. The CDR3 loop is CASGSGQGGETQYF. The DNA of the CDR3 is TGTGCCAGCGGGTCGGGACAGGGGGGGGAGACCCAGTACTTC.

The rearrangement joins TRBV2 to TRBJ2-7; 8 bases line up with TRBD1. Trimming removed 5 bases from V and 0 bases from J; junction bases left unmatched: 3. Per germline, CDR1 SNHLY and CDR2 FYNNEI. The CDR3 runs 14 residues. The CDR3 region is CASSWDRSSYEQYF. CDR3 in DNA: TGTGCCAGCAGTTGGGACAGGAGCTCCTACGAGCAGTACTTC.

V and J are TRBV5-6 and TRBJ2-7, with TRBD1 matching over 9 bases. V shed 6 bases and J 9 bases; nucleotides not matched to a gene: 7. The CDR3 length is 12 residues. Germline loops: CDR1 SGHDT, CDR2 YYEEEE. CDR3 residues: CASTRDRVVQYF. In DNA form, the CDR3 reads TGTGCCAGCACCCGGGACAGGGTTGTGCAGTACTTC.

About this clone itself: Other nucleotide sequences from this sample produce the same CDR3. The V call is TRBV18, the J call TRBJ2-6; no firm D call. The length of the CDR3 is 14 residues. V gave up 5 bases and J gave up 1 base, with 6 bases separating them. Germline V CDR1 and CDR2: KGHSH, LQKENI. CDR3 DNA: TGTGCCAGCTCAAGCTCTTCTGGGGCCAACGTCCTGACTTTC. As protein: CASSSSSGANVLTF.

This chain links TRBV7-9 with TRBJ2-1; a weak D match, TRBD1 (7 bases). The CDR3 contains 19 residues. V was clipped by 5 bases and J by 0 bases, with 23 bases between them. Germline CDR1 is SEHNR and CDR2 is FQNEAQ (reference sequence). In DNA form, the CDR3 reads TGTGCCAGCAGCCCCCCGGTGGAGGGGGCAATCAGCTCCTACAATGAGCAGTTCTTC. Translation gives CASSPPVEGAISSYNEQFF. The whole variable domain, filled in from reference TRBV7-9 and TRBJ2-1, reads DTGVSQNPRHKITKRGQNVTFRCDPISEHNRLYWYRQTLGQGPEFLTYFQNEAQLEKSRLLSDRFSAERPKGSFSTLEIQRTEQGDSAMYLCASSPPVEGAISSYNEQFFGPGTRLTVL.

This chain connects TRBV4-1 to TRBJ1-6; D is possibly TRBD1 (5 bases). This CDR3 has 16 amino acids. The germline gives CDR1 MGHRA, CDR2 YSYEKL. The V and J ends lost 3 bases and 7 bases respectively, with 16 bases between them. As DNA, the CDR3 is TGCGCCAGCAGCCAGCCAACAGGTGGCCGAAATTCACCCCTCCACTTT. Translating gives CASSQPTGGRNSPLHF.

The chain employs TRBV6-1 and TRBJ2-2; TRBD2 might be the D (6 bases). Between the trimmed V and J ends, which lost 2 bases and 7 bases, there was a span of 17 bases. This CDR3 comprises 16 residues. CDR1 is MNHNS and CDR2 is SASEGT in the germline V gene. Here the CDR3 DNA reads TGTGCCAGCAGTGAATTCGGGGGAAGTGAGGTCGGGGAGCTGTTTTTT. Protein: CASSEFGGSEVGELFF.

The V and J genes are TRBV10-2 and TRBJ1-6; tentative D call: TRBD1 (5 bases). The CDR3 covers 14 residues. V dropped 2 bases and J dropped 5 bases, with 7 bases sitting between them. Germline V gives CDR1 WSHSY, CDR2 SAAADI. CDR3 sequence (DNA): TGCGCCAGCAGTGAGGTCAGGGATAATTCACCCCTCCACTTT. Protein product: CASSEVRDNSPLHF.

This chain links TRBV13 with TRBJ2-3; a weak D match, TRBD2 (6 bases). V was cut by 5 bases and J by 0 bases, with 15 bases left in between. The germline gives CDR1 PRHDT, CDR2 FYEKMQ (reference sequence). CDR3 length equals 16 residues. The CDR3 is CASSPVPSASTDTQYF. Here the CDR3 DNA reads TGTGCCAGCAGCCCTGTTCCTAGCGCAAGCACAGATACGCAGTATTTT.

Worth noting for this clone: The sample has other DNA sequences that encode this CDR3 too. The DNA for the CDR3 is TGTGCCAGCAGCTTGGTTGGACTAGAGGGCGGGGAGCTGTTTTTT. Its translation is CASSLVGLEGGELFF. This chain connects TRBV5-4 to TRBJ2-2; 7 bases line up with TRBD2. Germline CDR1 reads SGHNT; CDR2 reads YYREEE (reference sequence). This CDR3 contains 15 residues. Unmatched junction bases numbered 6, after V lost 0 bases and J lost 7 bases.

The chain uses TRBV5-4 and TRBJ2-7; maybe TRBD2 (5 bases). Germline CDR1 is SGHNT and CDR2 is YYREEE (reference sequence). The CDR3 totals 13 residues. V lost 0 bases to trimming and J lost 6 bases, with 10 bases between them. The CDR3 coding sequence is TGTGCCAGCAGCTTGGGAGGGTCTCTCGAGCAGTACTTC. Translated: CASSLGGSLEQYF.

The CDR3 sequence: CASRSGTATGELFF. The CDR3 nucleotides are TGTGCCAGCAGGTCAGGGACAGCCACCGGGGAGCTGTTTTTT. The chain couples TRBV6-5 to TRBJ2-2, with TRBD1 matching over 7 bases. V gave up 6 bases and J gave up 4 bases; unmatched junction bases: 5. Germline V lookup: CDR1 MNHEY, CDR2 SVGAGI. CDR3 length: 14 residues.

J is TRBJ1-1 and V is TRBV28; D is perhaps TRBD1 (5 bases). The CDR3 sequence is 15 residues long. In germline, CDR1 is MDHEN, CDR2 SYDVKM. Trimming cost V 5 bases and J 4 bases, with 17 bases left between them. The CDR3 DNA reads TGTGCCAGCAGTCCCATATCTCCCAGGGCCACTGAAGCTTTCTTT. It codes for CASSPISPRATEAFF.

J is TRBJ1-3 and V is TRBV5-6, with TRBD1 matching 9 bases. Germline CDR1 SGHDT, CDR2 YYEEEE. This CDR3 comprises 15 residues. V trimming: 3 bases; J trimming: 3 bases; junction bases outside the gene matches: 4. CDR3 DNA: TGTGCCAGCAGCTGGAGGGGACAGGGTGGAAACACCATATATTTT. Protein sequence: CASSWRGQGGNTIYF. Drawing the rest from reference TRBV5-6 and TRBJ1-3, the complete variable domain is DAGVTQSPTHLIKTRGQQVTLRCSPKSGHDTVSWYQQALGQGPQFIFQYYEEEERQRGNFPDRFSGHQFPNYSSELNVNALLLGDSALYLCASSWRGQGGNTIYFGEGSWLTVV.

The chain joins TRBV14 to TRBJ2-5; 8 positions match TRBD2. The CDR3 totals 15 residues. Germline assignment: CDR1 SGHDN and CDR2 FVKESK. Trimming removed 2 bases from V and 5 bases from J; junction bases left unmatched: 7. DNA for the CDR3: TGTGCCAGCAGCCAATGGACTAGCCGCGGGGAGACCCAGTACTTC. It specifies CASSQWTSRGETQYF.

The V call is TRBV13, the J call TRBJ2-3; 12 nucleotides match TRBD2. The germline V gene has CDR1 PRHDT and CDR2 FYEKMQ (reference sequence). The CDR3 loop spans 16 amino acids. V lost 2 bases and J lost 4; bases outside the gene matches: 4. DNA for the CDR3: TGTGCCAGCAGCTTAATGACTAGCGGGGGTCCAGATACGCAGTATTTT. The encoded protein is CASSLMTSGGPDTQYF.

This chain uses TRBV5-6 with TRBJ1-6; D unresolved. V was pared by 4 bases and J by 6 bases, with 11 bases between. The CDR3 totals 14 residues. Germline lookup yields CDR1 SGHDT and CDR2 YYEEEE. CDR3 nucleotides: TGTGCCAGCAGCCGGATGAAGACTAATTCACCCCTCCACTTT. It translates to CASSRMKTNSPLHF.

This clone was seen a single time. The rearrangement uses TRBV7-2 and TRBJ2-2; 8 nucleotides align to TRBD1. Germline V CDR1 and CDR2: SGHTA, FQGNSA. The CDR3 is 15 residues long. V dropped 5 bases and J dropped 4; count of bases not matched to a gene: 6. This chain's CDR3 is CASSRMTGATGELFF. In DNA, the CDR3 is TGTGCCAGCAGCCGGATGACAGGGGCCACCGGGGAGCTGTTTTTT.